This T cell receptor beta chain was observed in a study of cytomegalovirus exposure and HLA in healthy donors. General study results and limits: Associated with HLA alleles at 0.05 false discovery rate in a later analysis were some 18,000 TCR beta sequences.

As for this clone: Its specificity is not known.

The PCR had 60 Vbeta and 13 Jbeta primers. Repertoires were generated with immunoSEQ multiplex PCR, while TCRdb's copy carries only in-frame clones and drops some. The top ten hold around 1.8% of the sample, which has 200,000 to 250,000 clones, around 79% seen once. The TCR was taken from a man in his late teens or twenties in good health and CMV-seronegative. The specimen was PBMCs.

CDR3 bases: TGTGCCAGCTCTCGGGCGGGAGGCCCATACAATGAGCAGTTCTTC. Its protein product is CASSRAGGPYNEQFF. The rearrangement joins TRBV27 to TRBJ2-1; TRBD2 aligns across 8 bases. This CDR3 comprises 15 residues. V lost 8 bases and J lost 4; bases outside the gene matches: 10. The V gene's germline CDR1 is MNHEY and CDR2 SMNVEV (reference sequence).